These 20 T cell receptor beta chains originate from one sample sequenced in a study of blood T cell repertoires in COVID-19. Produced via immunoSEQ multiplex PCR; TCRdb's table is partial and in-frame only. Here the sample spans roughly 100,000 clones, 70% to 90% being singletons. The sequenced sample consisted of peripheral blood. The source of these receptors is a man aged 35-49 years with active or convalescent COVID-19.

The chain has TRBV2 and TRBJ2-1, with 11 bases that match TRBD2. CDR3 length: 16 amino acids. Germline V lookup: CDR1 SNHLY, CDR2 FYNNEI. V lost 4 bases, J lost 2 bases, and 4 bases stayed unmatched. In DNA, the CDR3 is TGTGCCAGCAGTGCCCTGACTAGCGGGGCCTACAATGAGCAGTTCTTC. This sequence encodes CASSALTSGAYNEQFF.

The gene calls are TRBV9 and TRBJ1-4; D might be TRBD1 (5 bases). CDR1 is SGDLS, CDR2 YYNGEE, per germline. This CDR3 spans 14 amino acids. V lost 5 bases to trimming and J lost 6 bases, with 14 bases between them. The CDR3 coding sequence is TGTGCCAGCAGTACAACAGGAAGGGATGAAAAACTGTTTTTT. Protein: CASSTTGRDEKLFF.

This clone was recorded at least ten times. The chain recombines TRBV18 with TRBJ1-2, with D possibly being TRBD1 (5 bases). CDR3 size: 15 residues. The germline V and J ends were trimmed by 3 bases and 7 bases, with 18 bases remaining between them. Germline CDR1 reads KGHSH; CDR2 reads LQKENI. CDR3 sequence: CASSPENSQGGGYTF. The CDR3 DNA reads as TGTGCCAGCTCACCGGAAAATAGTCAGGGCGGTGGCTACACCTTC.

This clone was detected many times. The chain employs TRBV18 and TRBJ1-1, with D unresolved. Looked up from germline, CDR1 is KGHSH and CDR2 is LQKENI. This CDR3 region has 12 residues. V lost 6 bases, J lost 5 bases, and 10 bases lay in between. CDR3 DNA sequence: TGTGCCAGCTCCCTACTCGAAACTGAAGCTTTCTTT. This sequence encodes CASSLLETEAFF.

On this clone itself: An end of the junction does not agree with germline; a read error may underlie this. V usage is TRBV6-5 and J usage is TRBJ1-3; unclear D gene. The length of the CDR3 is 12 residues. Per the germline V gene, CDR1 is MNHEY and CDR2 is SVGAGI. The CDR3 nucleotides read TGTGCCAGCAGAACCCAGTCAGCGCGTTGTCATTTT. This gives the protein CASRTQSARCHF.

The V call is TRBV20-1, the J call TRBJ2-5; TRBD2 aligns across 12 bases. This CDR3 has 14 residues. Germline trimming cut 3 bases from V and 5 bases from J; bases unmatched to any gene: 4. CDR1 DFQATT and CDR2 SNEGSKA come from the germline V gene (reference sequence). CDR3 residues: CSASLAGGPETQYF. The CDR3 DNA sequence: TGCAGTGCTAGTCTAGCGGGGGGGCCCGAGACCCAGTACTTC.

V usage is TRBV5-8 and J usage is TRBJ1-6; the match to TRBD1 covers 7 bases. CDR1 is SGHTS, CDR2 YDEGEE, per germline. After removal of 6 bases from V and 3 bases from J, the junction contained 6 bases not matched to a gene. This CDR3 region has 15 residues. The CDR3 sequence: CASNGDSIYNSPLHF. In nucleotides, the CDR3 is TGTGCCAGCAACGGGGACAGTATCTATAATTCACCCCTCCACTTT.

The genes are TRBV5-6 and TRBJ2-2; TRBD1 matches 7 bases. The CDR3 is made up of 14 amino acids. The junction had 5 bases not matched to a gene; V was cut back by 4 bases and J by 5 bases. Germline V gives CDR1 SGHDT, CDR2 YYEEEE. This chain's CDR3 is CASSHGTETGELFF. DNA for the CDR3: TGTGCCAGCAGCCATGGGACAGAGACCGGGGAGCTGTTTTTT.

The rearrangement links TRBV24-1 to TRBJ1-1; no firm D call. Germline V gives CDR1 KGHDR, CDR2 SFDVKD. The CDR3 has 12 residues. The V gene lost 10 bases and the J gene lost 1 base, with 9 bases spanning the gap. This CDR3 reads CATEYRNTEAFF. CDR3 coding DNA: TGTGCCACTGAGTACAGGAACACTGAAGCTTTCTTT.

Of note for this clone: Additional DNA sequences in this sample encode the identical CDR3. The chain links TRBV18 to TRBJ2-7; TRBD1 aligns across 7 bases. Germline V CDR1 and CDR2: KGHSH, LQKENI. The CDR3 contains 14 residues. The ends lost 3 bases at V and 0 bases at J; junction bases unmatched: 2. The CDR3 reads CASSPDRSSYEQYF. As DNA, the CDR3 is TGTGCCAGCTCACCGGACAGGAGCTCCTACGAGCAGTACTTC.

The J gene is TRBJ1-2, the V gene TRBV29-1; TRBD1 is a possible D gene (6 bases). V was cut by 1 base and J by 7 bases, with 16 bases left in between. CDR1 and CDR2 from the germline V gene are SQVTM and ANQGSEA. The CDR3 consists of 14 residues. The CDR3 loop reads CSVEAGHRSGGYTF. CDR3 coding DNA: TGCAGCGTTGAAGCGGGACACCGGTCGGGTGGCTACACCTTC.

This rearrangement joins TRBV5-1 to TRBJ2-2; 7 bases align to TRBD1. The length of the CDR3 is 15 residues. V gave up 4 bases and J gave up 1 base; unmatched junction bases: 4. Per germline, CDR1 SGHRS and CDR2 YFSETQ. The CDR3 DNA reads TGCGCCAGCAGCGCAGGACAGGTGAACACCGGGGAGCTGTTTTTT. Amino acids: CASSAGQVNTGELFF. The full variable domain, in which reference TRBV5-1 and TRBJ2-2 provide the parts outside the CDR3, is KAGVTQTPRYLIKTRGQQVTLSCSPISGHRSVSWYQQTPGQGLQFLFEYFSETQRNKGNFPGRFSGRQFSNSRSEMNVSTLELGDSALYLCASSAGQVNTGELFFGEGSRLTVL.

The CDR3 is CAIPTGGNYGYTF. DNA for the CDR3: TGTGCCATTCCGACAGGGGGGAACTATGGCTACACCTTC. This chain connects TRBV10-3 to TRBJ1-2; 9 nucleotides align to TRBD1. Germline V lookup: CDR1 ENHRY, CDR2 SYGVKD. The J segment lost 2 bases and the V segment lost 9 bases, leaving 4 bases of the junction unmatched. The CDR3 length is 13 residues.

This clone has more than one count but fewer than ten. CDR3 residues: CASSLGRTGELFF. CDR3 sequence (DNA): TGTGCCAGCAGCTTGGGGAGAACCGGGGAGCTGTTTTTT. The V and J genes are TRBV7-2 and TRBJ2-2; D might be TRBD2 (5 bases). Germline CDR1 reads SGHTA; CDR2 reads FQGNSA. The CDR3 extends over 13 amino acids. Trimming stripped 3 bases from V and 5 bases from J, with 7 bases between.

The CDR3 DNA reads TGTGCCTGGAGTGTACTAGCCTCTGGAAACACCATATATTTT. This codes for CAWSVLASGNTIYF. The chain links TRBV30 to TRBJ1-3; D call uncertain. CDR3 size: 14 residues. Trimming removed 0 bases from V and 0 bases from J, with 6 bases in between. Germline V gives CDR1 GTSNPN, CDR2 SVGIG (reference sequence). Combining the CDR3 with reference TRBV30 and TRBJ1-3 gives the whole variable domain SQTIHQWPATLVQPVGSPLSLECTVEGTSNPNLYWYRQAAGRGLQLLFYSVGIGQISSEVPQNLSASRPQDRQFILSSKKLLLSDSGFYLCAWSVLASGNTIYFGEGSWLTVV.

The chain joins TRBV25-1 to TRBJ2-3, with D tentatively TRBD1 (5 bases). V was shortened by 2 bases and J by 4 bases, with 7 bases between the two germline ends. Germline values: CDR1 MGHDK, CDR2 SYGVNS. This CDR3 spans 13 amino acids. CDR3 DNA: TGTGCCAGCAGTGAACAGGGCCCAGATACGCAGTATTTT. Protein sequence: CASSEQGPDTQYF.

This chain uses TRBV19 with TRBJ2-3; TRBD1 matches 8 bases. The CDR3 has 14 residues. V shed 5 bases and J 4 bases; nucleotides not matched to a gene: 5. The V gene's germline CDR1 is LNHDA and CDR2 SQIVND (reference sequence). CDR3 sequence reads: CASSDWTGPDTQYF. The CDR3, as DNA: TGTGCCAGTAGTGATTGGACAGGGCCAGATACGCAGTATTTT.

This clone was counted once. CDR3 DNA sequence: TGTGCCAGTTCAGGGGGCTTCTATAATTCACCCCTCCACTTT. Amino acids: CASSGGFYNSPLHF. The rearrangement uses TRBV28 and TRBJ1-6, with 8 bases matching TRBD1. The CDR3 runs 14 residues. The V gene's germline CDR1 is MDHEN and CDR2 SYDVKM. Germline trimming cut 9 bases from V and 3 bases from J; bases unmatched to any gene: 4.

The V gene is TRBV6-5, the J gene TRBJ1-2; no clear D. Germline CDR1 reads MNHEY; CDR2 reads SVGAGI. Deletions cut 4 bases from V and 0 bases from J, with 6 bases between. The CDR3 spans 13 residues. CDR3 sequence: CASSSTANYGYTF. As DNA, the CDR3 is TGTGCCAGCAGTTCGACTGCTAACTATGGCTACACCTTC.

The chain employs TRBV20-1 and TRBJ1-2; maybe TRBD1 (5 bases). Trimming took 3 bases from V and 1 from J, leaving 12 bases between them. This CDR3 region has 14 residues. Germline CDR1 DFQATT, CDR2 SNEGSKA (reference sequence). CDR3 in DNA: TGCAGTGCTAGTGGGGGACTGGGTAACTATGGCTACACCTTC. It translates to CSASGGLGNYGYTF.